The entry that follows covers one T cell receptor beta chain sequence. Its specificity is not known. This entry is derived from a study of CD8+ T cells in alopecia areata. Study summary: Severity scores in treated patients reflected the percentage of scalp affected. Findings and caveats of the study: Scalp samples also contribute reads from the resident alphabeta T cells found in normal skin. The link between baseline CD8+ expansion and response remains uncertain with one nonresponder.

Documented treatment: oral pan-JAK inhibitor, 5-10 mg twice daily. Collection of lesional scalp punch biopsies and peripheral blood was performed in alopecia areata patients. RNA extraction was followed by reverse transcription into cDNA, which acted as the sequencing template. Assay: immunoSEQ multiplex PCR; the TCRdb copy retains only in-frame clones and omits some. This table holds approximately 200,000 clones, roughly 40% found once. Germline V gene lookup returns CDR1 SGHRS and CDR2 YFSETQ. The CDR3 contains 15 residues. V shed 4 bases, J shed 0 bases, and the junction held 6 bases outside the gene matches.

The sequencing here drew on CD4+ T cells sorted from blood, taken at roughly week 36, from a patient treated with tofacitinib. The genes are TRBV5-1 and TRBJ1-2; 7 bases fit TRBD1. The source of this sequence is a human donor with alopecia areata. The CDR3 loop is CASSPRQGPNYGYTF. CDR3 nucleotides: TGCGCCAGCAGCCCCCGACAGGGTCCTAACTATGGCTACACCTTC.